This T cell receptor beta chain is drawn from a study of OX40 agonist ivuxolimab in advanced cancers. Overall study context: There were three patients with partial responses, one having hepatocellular carcinoma and two cutaneous melanoma. Study findings and constraints: More expanded clones were found, on average, in CD8+ than in CD4+ T cells.

The sampling schedule covered blood at baseline, cycle 4 day 1, and cycle 7 day 1. CDR1 and CDR2 from the germline V gene are MNHEY and SMNVEV (reference sequence). J lost 8 bases, V lost 6 bases, and 5 bases had no gene match. This CDR3 region has 12 residues. As regards this clone: Antigen: not known.

This table comes from immunoSEQ multiplex PCR, and its TCRdb copy is limited to in-frame clones, with some not included. The sample contains about 68,000 clones, about 93% of which appear only once. The material sequenced was CD4+ or CD8+ T cells sorted from blood, taken in a trial of the OX40 agonist ivuxolimab. This receptor was obtained from an adult with an advanced solid tumor such as melanoma, head and neck, liver or kidney cancer. V usage is TRBV27 and J usage is TRBJ1-2, with 8 bases aligning to TRBD1. The CDR3 DNA is TGTGCCAGCAGAGGACAGGGTCCGGGCTACACCTTC. Encoded protein: CASRGQGPGYTF.